Each of the 19 T cell receptor beta chains below was sequenced from the same sample in a study of spatial heterogeneity in lung cancer. Time point meaning: sample taken at primary tumor resection. Each CDR3 protein is one row after TCRdb ran MiXCR on the 5' RACE reads. The sample consists of roughly 38,000 distinct CDR3 sequences, 3.1% of them appearing once. This material consisted of normal lung tissue next to the tumor, taken at surgery. The source is a male donor with early-stage non-small cell lung cancer.

This clonotype was picked up many times. The chain joins TRBV7-2 to TRBJ1-1; D gene ambiguous. V was trimmed by 5 bases and J by 0 bases, leaving 7 bases between them. CDR3 length: 13 amino acids. CDR1 is SGHTA, CDR2 FQGNSA, per germline. CDR3 sequence reads: CASSVSLNTEAFF. The DNA for the CDR3 is TGTGCCAGCAGCGTATCGCTGAACACTGAAGCTTTCTTT.

This clonotype came up many times. The V gene is TRBV5-1, the J gene TRBJ1-1; possibly TRBD1 for D (6 bases). This CDR3 has 14 residues. Per germline, CDR1 SGHRS and CDR2 YFSETQ. Trimming left V 2 bases short and J 5 bases short, with 13 bases between. The CDR3 nucleotides are TGCGCCAGCAGCTTACAGGGAAGGGGGACTGAAGCTTTCTTT. This translates into CASSLQGRGTEAFF.

This clonotype was observed at least ten times. The CDR3 reads CASSPQGDTAYEQYF. DNA of the CDR3: TGTGCCAGCAGTCCGCAGGGGGACACCGCTTACGAGCAGTACTTC. The chain has TRBV28 and TRBJ2-7, with TRBD1 matching 7 bases. Germline V gives CDR1 MDHEN, CDR2 SYDVKM. CDR3 length: 15 residues. Unmatched junction bases numbered 11, after V lost 5 bases and J lost 4 bases.

The table lists this clonotype with many counts. V usage is TRBV7-2 and J usage is TRBJ2-3; 7 bases fit TRBD2. This CDR3 is 13 amino acids long. V was clipped by 6 bases and J by 6 bases; unmatched bases: 6. In germline, CDR1 is SGHTA, CDR2 FQGNSA. CDR3 region: CASSSSGADTQYF. The CDR3 nucleotides read TGTGCCAGCAGTTCTAGCGGAGCCGATACGCAGTATTTT.

This clonotype has ten or more counts. The gene calls are TRBV15 and TRBJ1-6; D unresolved. Germline V CDR1 and CDR2: LNHNV, YYDKDF (reference sequence). This CDR3 has 13 residues. V was clipped by 0 bases and J by 4 bases, with 1 base between them. This chain's CDR3 is CATSRDYNSPLHF. CDR3 bases: TGTGCCACCAGCAGAGATTATAATTCACCCCTCCACTTT.

This clonotype was seen many times. The chain combines TRBV6-6 with TRBJ2-2, with 9 bases lining up with TRBD1. The germline V gene encodes CDR1 MNHNY and CDR2 SVGAGI (reference sequence). The CDR3 runs 15 residues. After removal of 1 base from V and 5 bases from J, the junction contained 2 bases not matched to a gene. The CDR3 protein is CASSYYDRGTGELFF. The CDR3, as DNA: TGTGCCAGCAGTTACTACGACAGGGGGACCGGGGAGCTGTTTTTT.

This clonotype was counted at least ten times. The chain is built from TRBV6-2 or TRBV6-3 and TRBJ2-7; maybe TRBD2 (6 bases). V shed 7 bases and J shed 6 bases, with 19 bases lying between them. Germline loops: CDR1 MNHEY, CDR2 SVGEGT. This CDR3 spans 14 amino acids. In DNA form, the CDR3 reads TGTGCCAGCACCGACGGGCACAGGCGGGGCGAGCAGTACTTC. As protein: CASTDGHRRGEQYF.

This clonotype was recorded many times. The chain has TRBV2 and TRBJ1-1, with D tentatively TRBD1 (5 bases). The CDR3 contains 12 residues. Germline V gene data show CDR1 as SNHLY and CDR2 as FYNNEI. V was cut by 5 bases and J by 3 bases, with 7 bases left in between. In nucleotides, the CDR3 is TGTGCCAGCAGTTCAGGGTACACTGAAGCTTTCTTT. Amino acid sequence: CASSSGYTEAFF.

This clonotype was detected ten times or more. This chain uses TRBV7-6 with TRBJ1-5; D uncertain. The germline CDR1 and CDR2 sequences are SGHVS and FNYEAQ. This CDR3 region has 13 residues. Trimming took 5 bases from V and 4 from J, leaving 9 bases between them. CDR3 residues: CASSDDGNQPQHF. CDR3 DNA: TGTGCCAGCAGCGACGACGGGAATCAGCCCCAGCATTTT.

This clonotype is termed medium-sized. The chain has TRBV7-9 and TRBJ2-7, with 14 bases fitting TRBD2. V lost 5 bases and J lost 3; bases outside the gene matches: 6. Germline CDR1 and CDR2: SEHNR and FQNEAQ (reference sequence). The CDR3 consists of 16 residues. This CDR3 is CASSPPGLAGDYEQYF. Written as DNA, the CDR3 is TGTGCCAGCAGCCCGCCGGGACTAGCGGGGGACTACGAGCAGTACTTC.

This clonotype was recorded many times. The chain couples TRBV20-1 to TRBJ2-1; maybe TRBD1 (6 bases). With 6 bases removed from V and 5 bases from J, the gap between germline ends came to 14 bases. This CDR3 comprises 13 residues. CDR1 is DFQATT and CDR2 is SNEGSKA in the germline V gene (reference sequence). The CDR3, as DNA: TGCAGTGCCAGTACCCACAGGGACAATGAGCAGTTCTTC. Translation: CSASTHRDNEQFF.

The chain is built from TRBV19 and TRBJ2-5; the D gene is possibly TRBD2 (6 bases). The CDR3 loop spans 15 amino acids. Trimming pared 3 bases from V and 1 base from J, leaving 12 bases between. Germline V gene data show CDR1 as LNHDA and CDR2 as SQIVND (reference sequence). CDR3 region: CASSMGGLSQETQYF. CDR3 nucleotides: TGTGCCAGTAGTATGGGAGGCTTATCCCAAGAGACCCAGTACTTC.

This clonotype was detected ten times or more. J is TRBJ2-3 and V is TRBV6-2 or TRBV6-3, with D perhaps assigned TRBD1 or TRBD2 (6 bases each). Trimming removed 6 bases at V and 1 base at J, with 14 bases between. The germline V gene has CDR1 MNHEY and CDR2 SVGEGT. The CDR3 length is 15 residues. CDR3 nucleotides: TGTGCCAGCAGCACCCGGGGGCAAGGCACAGATACGCAGTATTTT. It codes for CASSTRGQGTDTQYF.

This clonotype was seen many times. CDR3: CASRAATGDGGYTF. CDR3 nucleotides: TGTGCCAGCAGAGCCGCAACAGGGGATGGTGGCTACACCTTC. The chain is built from TRBV27 and TRBJ1-2; 7 bases map to TRBD1. V was pared by 6 bases and J by 7 bases, with 11 bases of the junction left unmatched. Germline CDR1 is MNHEY and CDR2 is SMNVEV (reference sequence). The CDR3 consists of 14 residues.

This clonotype appeared many times. V usage is TRBV6-2 or TRBV6-3 and J usage is TRBJ2-3; tentative D call: TRBD2 (6 bases). Trimming left V 6 bases short and J 0 bases short, with 16 bases between. CDR1 is MNHEY and CDR2 is SVGEGT in the germline V gene. The CDR3 is made up of 16 amino acids. CDR3 sequence: CASSPSLRGSTDTQYF. In DNA form, the CDR3 reads TGTGCCAGCAGCCCTTCCCTGCGGGGAAGCACAGATACGCAGTATTTT.

This clonotype came up many times. This chain's CDR3 is CASSYSRGTYGELFF. CDR3 coding DNA: TGTGCCAGCAGTTACTCACGGGGGACGTACGGGGAGCTGTTTTTT. The V and J genes are TRBV6-5 and TRBJ2-2; D possibly corresponds to TRBD2 (6 bases). The CDR3 is 15 amino acids. The germline V and J ends were trimmed by 0 bases and 7 bases, with 12 bases remaining between them. CDR1 and CDR2 (germline): MNHEY, SVGAGI.

The table lists this clonotype with many counts. This rearrangement joins TRBV29-1 to TRBJ1-3, with TRBD1 as a possible D gene (5 bases). Germline assignment: CDR1 SQVTM and CDR2 ANQGSEA. V was pared by 6 bases and J by 3 bases, with 9 bases between. This CDR3 has 12 amino acids. In DNA, the CDR3 is TGCAGCGTGTGGGGGTATGGAAACACCATATATTTT. It is translated as CSVWGYGNTIYF.

This clonotype was recorded many times. The genes are TRBV5-1 and TRBJ1-1, with D uncertain. In germline, CDR1 is SGHRS, CDR2 YFSETQ. V lost 6 bases to trimming and J lost 1 base, with 10 bases between them. CDR3 length: 13 amino acids. The chain's CDR3 is CASTADPNTEAFF. DNA for the CDR3: TGCGCCAGCACCGCGGACCCGAACACTGAAGCTTTCTTT.

This clonotype was recorded many times. The chain joins TRBV6-5 to TRBJ1-1; D perhaps matches TRBD1 (5 bases). With 7 bases removed from V and 5 bases from J, the gap between germline ends came to 17 bases. The CDR3 length is 14 residues. Germline-derived CDR1 and CDR2 are MNHEY and SVGAGI. The CDR3 coding sequence is TGTGCCAGCAAACAGGAGGTATTGCGGACTGAAGCTTTCTTT. Protein product: CASKQEVLRTEAFF.